Below are 16 T cell receptor beta chains sequenced from a single sample in a study of cytomegalovirus exposure and HLA in healthy donors. In the PCR, 60 Vbeta and 13 Jbeta primers were used. Generated by immunoSEQ multiplex PCR, the TCRdb table keeps only in-frame clones and is missing some. The data contain around 150,000 clones, approximately 80% of them singletons. The material sequenced was PBMCs. The receptors derive from a man aged 35 to 55 in good health and CMV-seronegative.

V usage is TRBV6-5 and J usage is TRBJ2-5; possibly TRBD2 for D (6 bases). Germline V gives CDR1 MNHEY, CDR2 SVGAGI. The CDR3 spans 15 residues. V was cut by 6 bases and J by 5 bases, with 19 bases left in between. In DNA form, the CDR3 reads TGTGCCAGCAGCACCCCGGGGCGGGGTAGGGAGACCCAGTACTTC. This codes for CASSTPGRGRETQYF.

The chain recombines TRBV5-1 with TRBJ2-1; TRBD2 agrees at 13 bases. Germline V CDR1 and CDR2: SGHRS, YFSETQ. Trimming took 3 bases from V and 7 from J; bases not matched to a gene: 7. The CDR3 runs to 16 residues. The CDR3 DNA sequence: TGCGCCAGCAGCTGGACTAGCGGGGGAGAGACGAATGAGCAGTTCTTC. Protein sequence: CASSWTSGGETNEQFF.

V usage is TRBV7-2 and J usage is TRBJ2-2; TRBD2 agrees at 10 bases. The CDR3 extends over 16 amino acids. Trimming at V came to 5 bases and at J to 1 base, leaving 4 bases not matched to a gene. CDR1 SGHTA and CDR2 FQGNSA come from the germline V gene. CDR3 sequence: CASSSLAGGNTGELFF. In nucleotides, the CDR3 is TGTGCCAGCAGCAGTTTAGCGGGGGGGAACACCGGGGAGCTGTTTTTT.

The chain uses TRBV5-4 and TRBJ2-1; the match to TRBD1 covers 9 bases. In germline, CDR1 is SGHNT, CDR2 YYREEE (reference sequence). V trimming: 4 bases; J trimming: 4 bases; junction bases outside the gene matches: 6. CDR3 size: 15 residues. CDR3 DNA: TGTGCCAGCAGCACCCGGACAGGGGTTTACAATGAGCAGTTCTTC. This translates into CASSTRTGVYNEQFF.

The rearrangement uses TRBV27 and TRBJ2-7; D is perhaps TRBD1 (5 bases). Trimming cost V 9 bases and J 5 bases, with 14 bases left between them. There are 12 residues in the CDR3. The germline V gene has CDR1 MNHEY and CDR2 SMNVEV (reference sequence). The CDR3 DNA reads as TGTGCCAGTGGCCCCAGGGCGGACGAGCAGTACTTC. This gives the protein CASGPRADEQYF.

The genes are TRBV25-1 and TRBJ1-1; 7 nucleotides align to TRBD1. In germline, CDR1 is MGHDK, CDR2 SYGVNS. The CDR3 has 13 residues. With V trimmed by 7 bases and J by 5 bases, 7 bases remained unmatched. CDR3 protein: CASTKTGLTEAFF. CDR3 DNA: TGTGCCAGCACCAAGACAGGGTTGACTGAAGCTTTCTTT.

This clone was seen more than once but under ten times. The gene calls are TRBV9 and TRBJ2-1, with 8 bases that match TRBD1. Germline V lookup: CDR1 SGDLS, CDR2 YYNGEE. Trimming at V came to 0 bases and at J to 5 bases, leaving 10 bases not matched to a gene. This CDR3 has 17 residues. In nucleotides, the CDR3 is TGTGCCAGCAGCGTAGCTTTCCAGGGGGCGGGTGACAATGAGCAGTTCTTC. It translates to CASSVAFQGAGDNEQFF.

The chain joins TRBV7-3 to TRBJ2-1, with 11 bases lining up with TRBD2. Germline lookup yields CDR1 SGHTA and CDR2 FQGTGA. The CDR3 runs to 15 residues. V gave up 5 bases and J gave up 8 bases; unmatched junction bases: 8. The CDR3 here is CASSVSSGGNDEQFF. The CDR3, as DNA: TGTGCCAGCAGCGTATCTAGCGGGGGGAACGATGAGCAGTTCTTC. Drawing the rest from reference TRBV7-3 and TRBJ2-1, the complete variable domain is GAGVSQTPSNKVTEKGKYVELRCDPISGHTALYWYRQSLGQGPEFLIYFQGTGAADDSGLPNDRFFAVRPEGSVSTLKIQRTERGDSAVYLCASSVSSGGNDEQFFGPGTRLTVL.

The chain combines TRBV5-6 with TRBJ2-7, with D maybe TRBD1 (5 bases). The CDR3 runs 13 residues. V was clipped by 4 bases and J by 3 bases, with 11 bases between them. Per germline, CDR1 SGHDT and CDR2 YYEEEE. The CDR3 sequence: CASSVLTVYEQYF. As DNA, the CDR3 is TGTGCCAGCAGCGTCCTGACAGTCTACGAGCAGTACTTC.

V and J are TRBV7-9 and TRBJ2-1; tentative D call: TRBD1 (6 bases). This CDR3 spans 14 amino acids. Trimming stripped 4 bases from V and 10 bases from J, with 17 bases between. The V gene's germline CDR1 is SEHNR and CDR2 FQNEAQ (reference sequence). CDR3: CASSSGQSLWEQFF. The CDR3 DNA follows: TGTGCCAGCAGCTCTGGACAGTCTCTGTGGGAGCAGTTCTTC.

This chain connects TRBV4-2 to TRBJ1-1; 7 nucleotides agree with TRBD1. The CDR3 contains 14 residues. After removal of 6 bases from V and 2 bases from J, the junction contained 6 bases not matched to a gene. The germline V gene encodes CDR1 LGHNA and CDR2 YNFKEQ. The CDR3 nucleotides are TGTGCCAGCAGGAAGACAGGGTTCAACACTGAAGCTTTCTTT. This gives the protein CASRKTGFNTEAFF.

This rearrangement joins TRBV30 to TRBJ1-6; no definite D call. Trimming pared 4 bases from V and 7 bases from J, leaving 14 bases between. The CDR3 consists of 14 residues. Germline V gene sequence: CDR1 GTSNPN, CDR2 SVGIG (reference sequence). In nucleotides, the CDR3 is TGTGCCTGGAAAACAGAACCGCCAAATTCACCCCTCCACTTT. Protein: CAWKTEPPNSPLHF.

This clone was seen a handful of times. The chain couples TRBV9 to TRBJ2-7, with a tentative D call TRBD2 (7 bases). Per the germline V gene, CDR1 is SGDLS and CDR2 is YYNGEE. Between the trimmed V and J ends, which lost 4 bases and 0 bases, there was a span of 17 bases. This CDR3 region has 16 residues. The CDR3 region has the DNA TGTGCCAGCAGCCCAAGGGGGGGGATGAGCTCCTACGAGCAGTACTTC. This sequence encodes CASSPRGGMSSYEQYF.

The chain is built from TRBV19 and TRBJ2-3; the match to TRBD2 covers 7 bases. This CDR3 contains 14 residues. V trimming: 1 base; J trimming: 11 bases; junction bases outside the gene matches: 9. In germline, CDR1 is LNHDA, CDR2 SQIVND (reference sequence). CDR3 bases: TGTGCCAGTAGTATAGGCGGGGGTCAAATGATGCAGTATTTT. This sequence encodes CASSIGGGQMMQYF.

This clone was counted only a few times. A junction boundary mismatches the germline segment, possibly from a read error. CDR3 in amino acids: CASSLVSSYEQYF. The DNA for the CDR3 is TGTGCCAGCAGCTTGGTCAGTTCCTACGAGCAGTACTTC. The V call is TRBV5-1, the J call TRBJ2-7; D remains ambiguous. CDR3 length: 13 residues. Germline CDR1 is SGHRS and CDR2 is YFSETQ.

This chain connects TRBV7-9 to TRBJ2-3, with 8 bases fitting TRBD2. Germline CDR1 and CDR2: SEHNR and FQNEAQ (reference sequence). The CDR3 consists of 17 residues. Trimming cost V 1 base and J 8 bases; bases outside gene matches: 14. The CDR3 reads CASSLVESGGYWSTQYF. CDR3 sequence (DNA): TGTGCCAGCAGCTTAGTTGAGAGCGGGGGATATTGGAGTACGCAGTATTTT.